This T cell receptor (beta chain) was recorded in a study of blood T cell repertoires in COVID-19. Across the whole study: From T cells, B-cell-depleted T cells, or PBMCs came the material, which was cDNA or gDNA.

Germline values: CDR1 MDHEN, CDR2 SYDVKM. CDR3 size: 14 residues. Trimming left V 6 bases short and J 0 bases short, with 8 bases between. In the authors' workflow: Amplification with reference gene primers provided the estimates of nucleated cell counts. Data came from immunoSEQ multiplex PCR; TCRdb stores just in-frame clones and leaves some out. The DNA gave D and trimming, while V, J and clone size come from that table. The repertoire holds roughly 130,000 clones, with approximately 88% as singletons. This rearrangement joins TRBV28 to TRBJ1-4; D remains ambiguous. This clonotype originated in a woman in her 30s who had recovered from COVID-19. The sequenced material came from peripheral blood. CDR3 region: CASSRFATNEKLFF. CDR3 bases: TGTGCCAGCAGCCGGTTTGCAACTAATGAAAAACTGTTTTTT.